These 24 T cell receptor beta chains originate from one sample sequenced in a study of blood T cell repertoires in COVID-19. Produced via immunoSEQ multiplex PCR; TCRdb's table is partial and in-frame only. This table has over 200,000 clones, over 75% appearing once. The specimen sequenced was peripheral blood. The receptors were sampled from a man in his fifties or sixties with COVID-19, enrolled during active disease.

The V and J genes are TRBV7-2 and TRBJ2-1; 10 bases are shared with TRBD2. V lost 5 bases to trimming and J lost 0 bases; unmatched junction nucleotides: 1. Germline lookup yields CDR1 SGHTA and CDR2 FQGNSA. The CDR3 runs to 15 residues. Here the CDR3 DNA reads TGTGCCAGCAGCAGACTAGCGGGCTCCTACAATGAGCAGTTCTTC. Amino acids: CASSRLAGSYNEQFF.

This CDR3 is CASSSPGISPLHF. CDR3 nucleotide sequence: TGTGCCAGCAGTAGCCCCGGGATTTCACCCCTCCACTTT. V usage is TRBV6-2 or TRBV6-3 and J usage is TRBJ1-6; D gene unclear. Trimming took off 5 bases at V and 9 bases at J, with 11 bases between the two ends. The CDR3 is 13 residues long. In germline, CDR1 is MNHEY, CDR2 SVGEGT.

This chain links TRBV18 with TRBJ2-3; 9 bases map to TRBD2. Trimming removed 5 bases from V and 2 bases from J; junction bases left unmatched: 5. This CDR3 has 15 amino acids. CDR1 KGHSH and CDR2 LQKENI come from the germline V gene. In nucleotides, the CDR3 is TGTGCCAGCTCAACTCGGACTAGCGACACAGATACGCAGTATTTT. This codes for CASSTRTSDTDTQYF.

The table lists this clone with many counts. V and J are TRBV15 and TRBJ2-7, with D possibly TRBD1 on 6 matching bases. There are 15 residues in the CDR3. Germline V gene sequence: CDR1 LNHNV, CDR2 YYDKDF (reference sequence). Deletions cut 5 bases from V and 3 bases from J, with 17 bases between. The CDR3: CATSFPPTGIYEQYF. CDR3 DNA: TGTGCCACCAGCTTTCCCCCGACAGGAATCTACGAGCAGTACTTC.

The chain employs TRBV29-1 and TRBJ1-5; 8 nucleotides line up with TRBD1. In germline, CDR1 is SQVTM, CDR2 ANQGSEA. Trimming removed 5 bases from V and 2 bases from J; junction bases left unmatched: 2. There are 13 residues in the CDR3. The CDR3 DNA reads TGCAGCGTTATGGACAGGGGCAATCAGCCCCAGCATTTT. Translation: CSVMDRGNQPQHF.

The chain joins TRBV2 to TRBJ1-5, with 8 bases fitting TRBD1. The CDR3 has 15 amino acids. The germline V gene encodes CDR1 SNHLY and CDR2 FYNNEI. J was trimmed by 3 bases and V by 2 bases; bases with no gene match: 3. CDR3 protein: CASSEQGADNQPQHF. The CDR3 bases are TGTGCCAGCAGTGAACAGGGGGCAGACAATCAGCCCCAGCATTTT.

For the CDR3, the DNA is TGTGCCGGAGGGACAGGGAGCTCCTACGAGCAGTACTTC. This translates into CAGGTGSSYEQYF. The chain carries TRBV5-4 and TRBJ2-7, with 9 bases identical to TRBD1. The CDR3 extends over 13 amino acids. Looked up from germline, CDR1 is SGHNT and CDR2 is YYREEE (reference sequence). V was clipped by 10 bases and J by 0 bases; unmatched bases: 5.

CDR3 amino acids: CASSRAGGTVDTQYF. The CDR3, as DNA: TGTGCCAGCAGCCGAGCGGGGGGGACGGTGGATACGCAGTATTTT. The chain combines TRBV7-3 with TRBJ2-3; TRBD2 agrees at 10 bases. Germline-derived CDR1 and CDR2 are SGHTA and FQGTGA. V was clipped by 5 bases and J by 6 bases; unmatched bases: 8. The CDR3 consists of 15 residues.

The CDR3 region has the DNA TGTGCCAGCAGCCCAGCACTAGCGGGGGGGACAGATACGCAGTATTTT. Its protein product is CASSPALAGGTDTQYF. The chain combines TRBV3-1 (or the pseudogene TRBV3-2) with TRBJ2-3, with 13 bases matching TRBD2. The germline CDR1 and CDR2 sequences are LGHDT and YNNKEL (reference sequence). V was pared by 4 bases and J by 3 bases, with 4 bases of the junction left unmatched. The CDR3 has 16 amino acids.

The chain combines TRBV5-1 with TRBJ2-7, with TRBD1 identical over 8 bases. Germline CDR1 reads SGHRS; CDR2 reads YFSETQ. V was pared by 4 bases and J by 4 bases, with 7 bases of the junction left unmatched. The CDR3 loop spans 14 amino acids. CDR3 protein: CASSPGGSAYEQYF. Here the CDR3 DNA reads TGCGCCAGCAGCCCAGGGGGCTCGGCGTACGAGCAGTACTTC.

This clone was seen once. The chain carries TRBV28 and TRBJ1-5; perhaps TRBD1 as D (5 bases). Germline CDR1 and CDR2: MDHEN and SYDVKM. V lost 3 bases, J lost 3 bases, and 12 bases lay in between. The CDR3 covers 15 residues. This CDR3 reads CASSFGQLINQPQHF. The CDR3, as DNA: TGTGCCAGCAGTTTTGGACAACTAATCAATCAGCCCCAGCATTTT.

The chain uses TRBV5-5 and TRBJ2-7; TRBD1 aligns across 9 bases. The CDR3 covers 15 residues. V was pared by 0 bases and J by 4 bases, with 5 bases of the junction left unmatched. Looked up from germline, CDR1 is SGHKS and CDR2 is YYEKEE (reference sequence). This CDR3 reads CASSLVGQGFYEQYF. The CDR3, as DNA: TGTGCCAGCAGCTTGGTGGGACAGGGTTTTTACGAGCAGTACTTC.

The chain combines TRBV6-5 with TRBJ1-3; possible D gene TRBD1, 5 bases. The germline gives CDR1 MNHEY, CDR2 SVGAGI. Trimming stripped 8 bases from V and 4 bases from J, with 18 bases between. The CDR3 is 15 amino acids. CDR3 sequence: CASRAHSGGGNTIYF. The CDR3 DNA follows: TGTGCCAGCCGGGCTCATTCGGGGGGAGGAAACACCATATATTTT.

Written as DNA, the CDR3 is TGTGCCAGCAGCCAACAGCGGGACTCCTACGAGCAGTACTTC. Residues: CASSQQRDSYEQYF. This rearrangement joins TRBV11-1 to TRBJ2-7, with 7 bases lining up with TRBD2. The CDR3 extends over 14 amino acids. Per germline, CDR1 SGHAT and CDR2 FQDESV (reference sequence). The J segment lost 0 bases and the V segment lost 5 bases, leaving 4 bases of the junction unmatched.

This clone was detected only a few times. The chain is built from TRBV3-1 (or the pseudogene TRBV3-2) and TRBJ2-2; D is possibly TRBD1 (5 bases). The CDR3 length is 14 residues. V lost 7 bases, J lost 1 base, and 10 bases lay in between. Germline V CDR1 and CDR2: LGHDT, YNNKEL (reference sequence). Here the CDR3 reads CASNTRGNTGELFF. DNA of the CDR3: TGTGCCAGCAACACAAGGGGGAACACCGGGGAGCTGTTTTTT.

The chain links TRBV5-6 to TRBJ2-2, with 7 nucleotides matching TRBD1. This CDR3 has 17 residues. With V trimmed by 4 bases and J by 2 bases, 11 bases remained unmatched. CDR1 and CDR2 (germline): SGHDT, YYEEEE. CDR3 sequence: CASSRTPGQINTGELFF. CDR3 DNA sequence: TGTGCCAGCAGCAGGACACCGGGACAGATAAACACCGGGGAGCTGTTTTTT.

The chain uses TRBV5-4 and TRBJ1-5; D might be TRBD1 (5 bases). Germline V gene data show CDR1 as SGHNT and CDR2 as YYREEE (reference sequence). The CDR3 length is 13 residues. V was pared by 4 bases and J by 9 bases, with 14 bases between. The CDR3 DNA reads TGTGCCAGCAGCCGGGGGGTGGATCGGCCCCAGCATTTT. Amino acid sequence: CASSRGVDRPQHF.

This clone appeared once. This chain links TRBV6-5 with TRBJ2-1, with TRBD2 identical over 9 bases. Looked up from germline, CDR1 is MNHEY and CDR2 is SVGAGI. Trimming at V came to 7 bases and at J to 7 bases, leaving 11 bases not matched to a gene. The CDR3 extends over 15 amino acids. CDR3 sequence reads: CASTGGGVPGNEQFF. The CDR3 DNA follows: TGTGCCAGCACCGGCGGGGGGGTTCCTGGGAATGAGCAGTTCTTC.

V is TRBV19 and J is TRBJ1-2; TRBD1 agrees at 7 bases. The J segment lost 5 bases and the V segment lost 7 bases, leaving 10 bases of the junction unmatched. Per germline, CDR1 LNHDA and CDR2 SQIVND (reference sequence). This CDR3 comprises 14 residues. The CDR3 nucleotides read TGTGCCAGTAAGACCGGGACAGCCTTATATGGCTACACCTTC. Its translation is CASKTGTALYGYTF.

The chain links TRBV5-4 to TRBJ2-3, with 10 bases lining up with TRBD2. The CDR3 contains 16 residues. The germline gives CDR1 SGHNT, CDR2 YYREEE (reference sequence). J lost 4 bases, V lost 4 bases, and 9 bases had no gene match. The CDR3 coding sequence is TGTGCCAGCAGCCCGGTGAGCGGGGGGGCAGCAGATACGCAGTATTTT. Its protein is CASSPVSGGAADTQYF.

CDR3 loop: CATSSPDRGRNTIYF. CDR3 coding DNA: TGTGCCACCAGCAGTCCGGACAGGGGACGAAACACCATATATTTT. The genes are TRBV15 and TRBJ1-3; 9 bases are shared with TRBD1. J was trimmed by 5 bases and V by 3 bases; bases with no gene match: 5. Germline V lookup: CDR1 LNHNV, CDR2 YYDKDF (reference sequence). The CDR3 spans 15 residues. Full variable domain (outside the CDR3, taken from reference TRBV15 and TRBJ1-3): DAMVIQNPRYQVTQFGKPVTLSCSQTLNHNVMYWYQQKSSQAPKLLFHYYDKDFNNEADTPDNFQSRRPNTSFCFLDIRSPGLGDTAMYLCATSSPDRGRNTIYFGEGSWLTVV.

This chain links TRBV21-1 with TRBJ2-7; the table's D call of TRBD1 was not tested on the DNA. TRBV21-1 is a pseudogene. This CDR3 has 13 residues. The CDR3 sequence: CASNPGQSYEQYF. As DNA, the CDR3 is TGTGCCAGCAATCCGGGACAGTCCTACGAGCAGTACTTC.

This chain joins TRBV7-3 and TRBJ2-3; 7 bases align to TRBD2. The germline V gene encodes CDR1 SGHTA and CDR2 FQGTGA. J was trimmed by 0 bases and V by 1 base; bases with no gene match: 7. CDR3 length equals 17 residues. The CDR3 reads CASSLNPFGGSTDTQYF. The CDR3 nucleotides read TGTGCCAGCAGCTTAAACCCTTTCGGGGGGAGCACAGATACGCAGTATTTT.

The chain links TRBV5-4 to TRBJ1-1; D call uncertain. Germline CDR1 and CDR2: SGHNT and YYREEE (reference sequence). This CDR3 comprises 14 residues. V lost 1 base and J 0 bases, leaving 7 bases between the germline ends. As DNA, the CDR3 is TGTGCCAGCAGCTTGACAAATTTGAACACTGAAGCTTTCTTT. It yields the protein CASSLTNLNTEAFF. The full variable domain, its missing parts supplied by reference TRBV5-4 and TRBJ1-1, is ETGVTQSPTHLIKTRGQQVTLRCSSQSGHNTVSWYQQALGQGPQFIFQYYREEENGRGNFPPRFSGLQFPNYSSELNVNALELDDSALYLCASSLTNLNTEAFFGQGTRLTVV.